Described below is a single T cell receptor beta chain sequence and its context. The target antigen is unknown. This sample is drawn from a study of response to subunit inactivated influenza vaccine. General study findings and limits: Every seasonal influenza vaccination brings in few new T cells, the authors suggested.

One entry per CDR3 protein, called by TCRdb with MiXCR from the RT-PCR reads. The data show 150,000 to 200,000 distinct CDR3 sequences, about 11% seen once. Germline CDR1 reads MGHDK; CDR2 reads SYGVNS. CDR3 size: 14 residues. The germline V and J ends were trimmed by 9 bases and 0 bases, with 11 bases remaining between them. The material was CD8+ T cells sorted from PBMCs, obtained less than 30 months after vaccination. This TCR was recovered from a man between 50 and 70 years old who received an inactivated influenza vaccine. The rearrangement joins TRBV25-1 to TRBJ2-2; maybe TRBD2 (7 bases). CDR3 in amino acids: CASWGGPNTGELFF. CDR3 bases: TGTGCCAGTTGGGGGGGCCCGAACACCGGGGAGCTGTTTTTT. Full variable domain (rest looked up from reference TRBV25-1 and TRBJ2-2): EADIYQTPRYLVIGTGKKITLECSQTMGHDKMYWYQQDPGMELHLIHYSYGVNSTEKGDLSSESTVSRIRTEHFPLTLESARPSHTSQYLCASWGGPNTGELFFGEGSRLTVL.